The text below deals with one T cell receptor beta chain. Its antigen is still unknown. This sample stems from a study of CD8+CD57+ T cells in acquired aplastic anemia. At the level of the study: The study obtained an average of about 3.1 ug of DNA from sorted CD4+ and CD8+ cells.

All sequencing subjects had displayed CD8+CD57+ cell expansion on flow cytometry. Acquired aplastic anemia of severe grade affected all patients. Prior therapy had not been administered to any patient at the time of blood sampling. Profiling that covered TCR beta VDJ and CDR3 relied on genomic DNA as its template. TCRdb re-analysed the reads in MiXCR, keeping a single row per CDR3 protein. The sample has 260,000 or so distinct CDR3 sequences, approximately 45% seen once; the top ten hold approximately 7.8%. General study results and limits: The same twenty-nine CD8+ CDR3 sequences occurred in patients and in controls.

This TCR was recovered from a human donor with aplastic anemia. The sequencing input was sorted CD4+, CD8+, or CD8+CD57+ T cells (not recorded which) from PBMCs.

In DNA form, the CDR3 reads TGTGCCAGTAGAGCAGGGGGTCTTGGCTACACCTTC. Residues: CASRAGGLGYTF. The gene calls are TRBV19 and TRBJ1-2; TRBD1 matches at 7 bases. Germline-derived CDR1 and CDR2 are LNHDA and SQIVND (reference sequence). Unmatched junction bases numbered 5, after V lost 6 bases and J lost 7 bases. CDR3 size: 12 residues. The complete variable domain, with remaining parts taken from reference TRBV19 and TRBJ1-2, reads DGGITQSPKYLFRKEGQNVTLSCEQNLNHDAMYWYRQDPGQGLRLIYYSQIVNDFQKGDIAEGYSVSREKKESFPLTVTSAQKNPTAFYLCASRAGGLGYTFGSGTRLTVV.